A single sample is the source of the 19 T cell receptor beta chains below, sequenced in a study of cytomegalovirus exposure and HLA in healthy donors. TCRdb's copy holds only in-frame clones and misses some; the assay was immunoSEQ multiplex PCR. The table lists 150,000 to 200,000 clones, around four fifths of them singletons, with approximately 2% in the top ten. What was sequenced was PBMCs. These receptor sequences come from a man aged 30 to 39 in good health and CMV-seropositive.

This clone was seen just once. The gene calls are TRBV7-9 and TRBJ2-1; D remains unclear. The CDR3 runs 14 residues. Germline V gives CDR1 SEHNR, CDR2 FQNEAQ (reference sequence). Deletions cut 1 base from V and 4 bases from J, with 8 bases between. CDR3 bases: TGTGCCAGCAGCTTAGTTATTCGTTACAATGAGCAGTTCTTC. Encoded protein: CASSLVIRYNEQFF.

About this clone itself: The same CDR3 can be traced to other DNA sequences in this sample. J is TRBJ2-7 and V is TRBV27, with no clear D. This CDR3 is built from 13 residues. Trimming shortened V by 2 bases and J by 2 bases, and 7 bases separated the two germline ends. CDR1 and CDR2 (germline): MNHEY, SMNVEV (reference sequence). The CDR3 DNA sequence: TGTGCCAGCAGTTTAGGGCAGACCTACGAGCAGTACTTC. It yields the protein CASSLGQTYEQYF.

Worth noting for this clone: The sample has other DNA sequences that encode this CDR3 too. The V gene is TRBV6-1, the J gene TRBJ2-3; D gene uncertain. Germline V gene sequence: CDR1 MNHNS, CDR2 SASEGT. Trimming cost V 2 bases and J 1 base, with 4 bases left between them. The CDR3 is 13 amino acids. The CDR3 DNA reads TGTGCCAGCAGTGAACAGGGCACAGATACGCAGTATTTT. Translating gives CASSEQGTDTQYF.

The chain links TRBV6-4 to TRBJ1-1; the D gene is possibly TRBD1 (5 bases). Germline V lookup: CDR1 MRHNA, CDR2 SNTAGT. Trimming took 3 bases from V and 5 from J, leaving 16 bases between them. The CDR3 sequence is 15 residues long. The CDR3 DNA is TGTGCCAGCAGTGAAGTCTGGGGGGGAGGTACTGAAGCTTTCTTT. Protein sequence: CASSEVWGGGTEAFF.

The chain has TRBV4-3 and TRBJ2-2, with TRBD2 as a possible D gene (6 bases). V lost 2 bases, J lost 6 bases, and 16 bases lay in between. Germline V gene data show CDR1 as LGHNA and CDR2 as YSLEER. The CDR3 runs to 16 residues. This CDR3 is CASSQNRAPGAGELFF. The DNA for the CDR3 is TGCGCCAGCAGCCAAAATCGGGCCCCGGGGGCCGGGGAGCTGTTTTTT.

The V and J genes are TRBV7-9 and TRBJ2-3; D might be TRBD1 (5 bases). Deletions cut 4 bases from V and 0 bases from J, with 17 bases between. The CDR3 has 17 residues. Germline values: CDR1 SEHNR, CDR2 FQNEAQ (reference sequence). Here the CDR3 reads CASSSYDRTISTDTQYF. Written as DNA, the CDR3 is TGTGCCAGCAGCTCCTATGACAGAACCATAAGCACAGATACGCAGTATTTT.

This rearrangement joins TRBV4-3 to TRBJ2-1; 11 positions match TRBD2. This CDR3 has 17 residues. Germline lookup yields CDR1 LGHNA and CDR2 YSLEER. Germline trimming cut 0 bases from V and 4 bases from J; bases unmatched to any gene: 5. The DNA for the CDR3 is TGCGCCAGCAGCCAAGAGTTAATAGCGGGGGGGTACAATGAGCAGTTCTTC. It yields the protein CASSQELIAGGYNEQFF.

This clone was seen only a few times. The chain uses TRBV4-3 and TRBJ2-7; D is ambiguous. V shed 1 base and J shed 1 base, with 8 bases lying between them. Looked up from germline, CDR1 is LGHNA and CDR2 is YSLEER. The CDR3 contains 14 residues. CDR3 DNA: TGCGCCAGCAGCCAAGGGCTCTCGTCCTACGAGCAGTACTTC. Amino acid sequence: CASSQGLSSYEQYF.

The rearrangement links TRBV7-9 to TRBJ1-2, with 7 bases that match TRBD1. Germline loops: CDR1 SEHNR, CDR2 FQNEAQ (reference sequence). Unmatched junction bases numbered 7, after V lost 5 bases and J lost 1 base. The CDR3 sequence is 15 residues long. DNA of the CDR3: TGTGCCAGCAGCCTTGGGACAGTAGGTAACTATGGCTACACCTTC. Its protein is CASSLGTVGNYGYTF. The whole variable domain, filled in from reference TRBV7-9 and TRBJ1-2, reads DTGVSQNPRHKITKRGQNVTFRCDPISEHNRLYWYRQTLGQGPEFLTYFQNEAQLEKSRLLSDRFSAERPKGSFSTLEIQRTEQGDSAMYLCASSLGTVGNYGYTFGSGTRLTVV.

The chain has TRBV10-3 and TRBJ1-5; a weak D match, TRBD1 (5 bases). Germline V gene sequence: CDR1 ENHRY, CDR2 SYGVKD. This CDR3 contains 16 residues. V was cut by 6 bases and J by 1 base, with 16 bases left in between. The CDR3 nucleotides are TGTGCCATCAGAGCAGGGTTTGATCGAAGCAATCAGCCCCAGCATTTT. It yields the protein CAIRAGFDRSNQPQHF.

The chain links TRBV11-2 to TRBJ1-2; tentative D call: TRBD1 (5 bases). The CDR3 is made up of 15 amino acids. The V end was cut by 5 bases, the J end by 8 bases, with 21 bases between. Per germline, CDR1 SGHAT and CDR2 FQNNGV. The CDR3 DNA is TGTGCCAGCAGCCCCGCCCCAGGGCAGGTGTCGGGCTACACCTTC. It encodes CASSPAPGQVSGYTF.

CDR3 loop: CASSFPGQGFAFF. CDR3 bases: TGTGCCAGCAGTTTTCCGGGACAGGGGTTCGCTTTCTTT. The chain links TRBV2 to TRBJ1-1; 10 nucleotides align to TRBD1. The germline CDR1 and CDR2 sequences are SNHLY and FYNNEI. V was clipped by 5 bases and J by 11 bases; unmatched bases: 8. The CDR3 runs to 13 residues.

This sequence joins TRBV4-1 and TRBJ1-1, with TRBD1 matching 8 bases. V lost 0 bases to trimming and J lost 1 base; unmatched junction nucleotides: 10. CDR1 and CDR2 from the germline V gene are MGHRA and YSYEKL. The CDR3 spans 18 residues. CDR3 coding DNA: TGCGCCAGCAGCCAAGAACCTCCGGGACAGGCCCCGAACACTGAAGCTTTCTTT. Protein sequence: CASSQEPPGQAPNTEAFF.

The chain has TRBV19 and TRBJ1-4, with TRBD1 as a possible D gene (6 bases). CDR1 and CDR2 (germline): LNHDA, SQIVND (reference sequence). The CDR3 extends over 19 amino acids. With 6 bases removed from V and 5 bases from J, the gap between germline ends came to 28 bases. The CDR3 DNA reads TGTGCCAGTAGCTATGACCCCCCTCTTCCCAGGGGCAACAATGAAAAACTGTTTTTT. This codes for CASSYDPPLPRGNNEKLFF.

The chain recombines TRBV2 with TRBJ2-7; TRBD2 might be the D (5 bases). Germline V gene sequence: CDR1 SNHLY, CDR2 FYNNEI. Trimming shortened V by 11 bases and J by 0 bases, and 20 bases separated the two germline ends. This CDR3 region has 15 residues. The CDR3 protein is CAASLGAVSSYEQYF. Written as DNA, the CDR3 is TGTGCCGCATCTTTGGGAGCGGTAAGCTCCTACGAGCAGTACTTC.

The CDR3 nucleotides are TGTGCCAGCAGCCCCTCCGGGACAGGGACTAATAACTATGGCTACACCTTC. It is translated as CASSPSGTGTNNYGYTF. This rearrangement joins TRBV28 to TRBJ1-2; 9 bases agree with TRBD1. Trimming at V came to 6 bases and at J to 1 base, leaving 12 bases not matched to a gene. Germline values: CDR1 MDHEN, CDR2 SYDVKM. This CDR3 is built from 17 residues.

This rearrangement joins TRBV5-1 to TRBJ1-4; 7 nucleotides align to TRBD1. CDR1 and CDR2 from the germline V gene are SGHRS and YFSETQ. This CDR3 has 14 amino acids. The trim removed 5 bases at V and 6 bases at J, leaving 7 bases unmatched. CDR3 protein: CASSFPGTDEKLFF. CDR3 in DNA: TGCGCCAGCAGTTTCCCCGGGACAGATGAAAAACTGTTTTTT.

The CDR3 region is CASSPTTRQGGYGYTF. The CDR3 DNA sequence: TGTGCCAGCTCACCAACAACACGGCAGGGGGGCTATGGCTACACCTTC. The genes are TRBV18 and TRBJ1-2, with 7 bases aligning to TRBD1. CDR3 length: 16 residues. CDR1 is KGHSH and CDR2 is LQKENI in the germline V gene. V lost 2 bases to trimming and J lost 4 bases; unmatched junction nucleotides: 10.

The rearrangement joins TRBV4-3 to TRBJ1-2; 10 nucleotides match TRBD1. CDR3 length: 16 amino acids. V dropped 3 bases and J dropped 4; count of bases not matched to a gene: 8. Germline CDR1 LGHNA, CDR2 YSLEER. The DNA of the CDR3 is TGCGCCAGCAGCCAGCCCGGACAGGGGGTGATCTATGGCTACACCTTC. Translated: CASSQPGQGVIYGYTF.